This T cell receptor beta chain was identified during a study of tumor and adjacent non-tumor tissue in lung cancer. A modified ARM-PCR protocol with three rounds of nested PCR amplified TCRbeta. TCRdb called the multiplex PCR reads again in MiXCR, with one record for every CDR3 protein. The sample lists some 99,000 distinct CDR3 sequences, 60% to 65% occurring once. Germline V gene lookup returns CDR1 MGHRA and CDR2 YSYEKL. The CDR3 has 17 residues. Remarks on this clonotype: A junction boundary mismatches the germline segment, possibly from a read error.

No cell sorting was done before RNA was extracted from the tissue. More than 3 cm separated this lung sample from the edge of the tumor. The clonotype was recovered from a man between 60 and 75 years old with non-small cell lung cancer. The gene calls are TRBV4-1 and TRBJ1-4, with 11 bases lining up with TRBD1. Sequencing was done on a sample of distant non-tumor lung tissue. The CDR3 sequence: CASSKGQGATNNEKLFF. Written as DNA, the CDR3 is TGCGCCAGCAGCAAAGGACAGGGGGCTACAAATAATGAGAAACTGTTTTTT.